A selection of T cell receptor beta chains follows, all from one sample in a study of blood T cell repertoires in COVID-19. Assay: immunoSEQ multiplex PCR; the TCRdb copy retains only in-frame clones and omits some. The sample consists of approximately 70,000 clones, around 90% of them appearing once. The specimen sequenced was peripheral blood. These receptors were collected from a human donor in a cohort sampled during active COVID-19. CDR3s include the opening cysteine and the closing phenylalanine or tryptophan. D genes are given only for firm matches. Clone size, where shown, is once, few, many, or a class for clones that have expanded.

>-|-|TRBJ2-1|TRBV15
TGTGCCACCAGCAGAGATCTAGCGAGTTTCAATGAGCAGTTCTTC
CATSRDLASFNEQFF
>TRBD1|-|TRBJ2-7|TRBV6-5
TGTGCCAGCAGTTCCCACGGACAGGGGGGATACGAGCAGTACTTC
CASSSHGQGGYEQYF
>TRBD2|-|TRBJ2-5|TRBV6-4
TGTGCCAGCAGACCCCAGCGGGGGGGCCGGGAGACCCAGTACTTC
CASRPQRGGRETQYF
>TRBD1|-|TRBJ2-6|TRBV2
TGTGCCAGCCGCTGGGACAGGGGGCACTCTGGGGCCAACGTCCTGACTTTC
CASRWDRGHSGANVLTF
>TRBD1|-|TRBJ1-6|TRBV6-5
TGTGCCAGCAAAGCTTGGACAGGGGGGAAGAAACCCCTCCACTTT
CASKAWTGGKKPLHF
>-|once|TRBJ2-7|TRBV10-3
TGTGCCATCAGTGGAGAGGAGGGGAGGAACTACGAGCAGTACTTC
CAISGEEGRNYEQYF
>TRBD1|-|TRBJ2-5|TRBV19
TGTGCCAGTAGACCTCGACAGGGCCAAGAGACCCAGTACTTC
CASRPRQGQETQYF
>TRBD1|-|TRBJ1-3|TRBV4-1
TGCGCCAGCAGCCAAGCCCGCGGGTTCCGGGACAGAACTGGAAACACCATATATTTT
CASSQARGFRDRTGNTIYF
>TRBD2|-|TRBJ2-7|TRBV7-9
TGTGCCAGCAGCTTAGATGGGCTAGCGGGAAGTCCGTACTTC
CASSLDGLAGSPYF
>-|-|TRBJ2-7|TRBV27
TGTGCCAGCAGTCCCTACCGCAGGGCAAACGAGCAGTACTTC
CASSPYRRANEQYF
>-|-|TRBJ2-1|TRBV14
TGTGCCACCACGACGGGTGGAAGCTACAATGAGCAGTTCTTC
CATTTGGSYNEQFF
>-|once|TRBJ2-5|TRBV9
TGTGCCAGCAGCGTAGATGCGGGAAGCGTCCAAGAGACCCAGTACTTC
CASSVDAGSVQETQYF
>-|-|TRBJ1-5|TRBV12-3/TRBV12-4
TGTGCCAGCACCTACAGTAGCAATCAGCCCCAGCATTTT
CASTYSSNQPQHF
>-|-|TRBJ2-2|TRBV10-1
TGCGCCAGCGCGGGACAGACCACCGGGGAGCTGTTTTTT
CASAGQTTGELFF
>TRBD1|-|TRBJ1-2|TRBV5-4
TGTGCCAGCAGCCAACCTGACAGGGTTGGCTACACCTTC
CASSQPDRVGYTF
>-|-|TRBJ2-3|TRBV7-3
TGTGCCAGCAGCTTAACGCGGGTGCGGACAGATACGCAGTATTTT
CASSLTRVRTDTQYF
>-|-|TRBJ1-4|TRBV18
TGTGCCAGCTCACCGGGAGGGTCGGATAATGAAAAACTGTTTTTT
CASSPGGSDNEKLFF
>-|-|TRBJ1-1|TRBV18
TGTGCCAGCTCAAACTTGAACACTGAAGCTTTCTTT
CASSNLNTEAFF
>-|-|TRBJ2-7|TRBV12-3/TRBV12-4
TGTGCCAGCAGTTTTACAGGATCCTACGAGCAGTACTTC
CASSFTGSYEQYF
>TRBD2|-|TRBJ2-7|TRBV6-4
TGTGCCAGCAGTGACCGTTCTTACTCTGGGAGGGACGAGCAGTACTTC
CASSDRSYSGRDEQYF
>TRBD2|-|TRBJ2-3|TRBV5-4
TGTGCCAGCAGTCCAGGGCCAGGACTAGGCACAGATACGCAGTATTTT
CASSPGPGLGTDTQYF
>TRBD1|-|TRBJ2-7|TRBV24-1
TGTGCCACCAGTGGGGCCTCCGGGACAGATCCCTACGAGCAGTACTTC
CATSGASGTDPYEQYF
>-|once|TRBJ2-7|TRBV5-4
TGTGCCAGCAGCCGATGGACTGGGAGTACGGAGCAGTACTTC
CASSRWTGSTEQYF
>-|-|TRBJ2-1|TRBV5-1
TGCGCCAGCAGCTTGGATGTATACAATGAGCAGTTCTTC
CASSLDVYNEQFF
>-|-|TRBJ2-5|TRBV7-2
TGTGCCAGCAGCTTGAACAGAGAAGAGACCCAGTACTTC
CASSLNREETQYF
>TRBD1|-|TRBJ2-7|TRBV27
TGTGCCAGCAAGTATTTAAGGACAGGGCCCTACGAGCAGTACTTC
CASKYLRTGPYEQYF
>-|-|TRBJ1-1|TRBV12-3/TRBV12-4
TGTGCCCAAGCGAAGGACATGAACACTGAAGCTTTCTTT
CAQAKDMNTEAFF
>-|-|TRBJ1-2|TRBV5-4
TGTGCCAGCAGCCTTGCGGGTTTTAATGATGGCTACACCTTC
CASSLAGFNDGYTF
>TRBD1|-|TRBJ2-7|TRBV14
TGTGCCAGCAGCTACACCTCAGGGGGCTACGAGCAGTACTTC
CASSYTSGGYEQYF
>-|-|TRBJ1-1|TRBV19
TGTGCCAGCCGAGACCGGGGGAACACTGAAGCTTTCTTT
CASRDRGNTEAFF
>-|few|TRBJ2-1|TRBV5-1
TGCGCCAGCAGCTTGGACGGGAGCTCCTACAATGAGCAGTTCTTC
CASSLDGSSYNEQFF
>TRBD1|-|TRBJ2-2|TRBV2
TGTGCCAGCACATCCGGGACAGGGAACACCGGGGAGCTGTTTTTT
CASTSGTGNTGELFF
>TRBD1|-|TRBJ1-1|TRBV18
TGTGCCAGCTCACCACTTGGGCAGGGGGCTTACACTGAAGCTTTCTTT
CASSPLGQGAYTEAFF
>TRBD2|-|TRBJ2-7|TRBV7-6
TGTGCCAGCAGCTCTGGCCTAACGGGGACTAGCGGGAGGGCCCCAAGCTCCTACGAGCAGTACTTC
CASSSGLTGTSGRAPSSYEQYF
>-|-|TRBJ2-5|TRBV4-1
TGCGCCAGCAGCCAAGGTTGGAGGGTCCAAGAGACCCAGTACTTC
CASSQGWRVQETQYF
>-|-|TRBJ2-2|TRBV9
TGTGCCAGCAGCGTACTCTCCCTCCCTATTAACACCGGGGAGCTGTTTTTT
CASSVLSLPINTGELFF
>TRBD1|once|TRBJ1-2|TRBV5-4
TGTGCCAGCAGCGCAAAAGGGGGCGAGGATGGCTACACCTTC
CASSAKGGEDGYTF
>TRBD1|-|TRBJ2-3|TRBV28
TGTGCCAGCAGTTCCGGGACAGGGAGAGGTACGCAGTATTTT
CASSSGTGRGTQYF
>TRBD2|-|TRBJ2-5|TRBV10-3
TGTGCCATCAGTGGGACTAGCGGAGAAGAGACCCAGTACTTC
CAISGTSGEETQYF
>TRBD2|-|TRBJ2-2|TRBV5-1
TGCGCCAGCAGACCGGCCCTAGCGGGGGCGAACACCGGGGAGCTGTTTTTT
CASRPALAGANTGELFF
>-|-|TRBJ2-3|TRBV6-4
TGTGCCAGCAGTGTTTCCGGGGAATCTGTAGATACGCAGTATTTT
CASSVSGESVDTQYF
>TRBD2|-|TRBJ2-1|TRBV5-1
TGCGCCAGCAGCATTACTAGCGCCGCCTACAATGAGCAGTTCTTC
CASSITSAAYNEQFF
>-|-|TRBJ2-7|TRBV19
TGTGCCAGTAGTATATTGGGGACTGGGGCCTACGAGCAGTACTTC
CASSILGTGAYEQYF
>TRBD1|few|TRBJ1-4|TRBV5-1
TGCGCCAGCAGCTTGGCGGGACAGCCGAATGAAAAACTGTTTTTT
CASSLAGQPNEKLFF
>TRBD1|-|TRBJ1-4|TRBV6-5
TGTGCCAGCAGTAGACAGGGGGCTACTAATGAAAAACTGTTTTTT
CASSRQGATNEKLFF
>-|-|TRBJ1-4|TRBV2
TGTGCCAGCAAGACATTGGAAACTAATGAAAAACTGTTTTTT
CASKTLETNEKLFF
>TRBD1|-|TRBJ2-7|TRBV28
TGTGCCAGCAGTACCCAGGACAGGGCCGCCTACGAGCAGTACTTC
CASSTQDRAAYEQYF
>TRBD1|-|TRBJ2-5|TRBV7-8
TGTGCCAGCAGCTTAGTAGGCAGGGGGCAAGAGACCCAGTACTTC
CASSLVGRGQETQYF
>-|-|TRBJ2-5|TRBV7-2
TGTGCCAGCAGCTTAAGGTTAGGTGGCGGAGAACAAGAGACCCAGTACTTC
CASSLRLGGGEQETQYF
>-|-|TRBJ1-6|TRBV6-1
TGTGCCAGCAGTGAAGCCCCGGGATTGGGGTCACCCCTCCACTTT
CASSEAPGLGSPLHF
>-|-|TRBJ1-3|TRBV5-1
TGCGCCAGCAGCTTGGCGGGGAGCTCTGGAAACACCATATATTTT
CASSLAGSSGNTIYF
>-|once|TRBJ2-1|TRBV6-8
TGTGCCAGCAGGGCGCTCAGGGTCCTACACCCCTACAATGAGCAGTTCTTC
CASRALRVLHPYNEQFF
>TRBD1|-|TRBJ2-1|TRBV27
TGTGCCAGCAGTTATATGGGACAGGGTATTGATGAGCAGTTCTTC
CASSYMGQGIDEQFF